These 32 T cell receptor beta chains were all obtained from the same sample, sequenced in a study of beta chain features in type 1 diabetes. Notes on the study in general: Within each of all four CD4+ subsets, Type 1 diabetes patients had TCRB CDR3s that were moderately but significantly shorter.

The antigens of these receptors remain unknown. The entirety of the isolated RNA underwent reverse transcription, so expressed TCRB transcripts were sequenced. Only in-frame clones appear in the TCRdb table, and some are missing; sequencing was by immunoSEQ multiplex PCR. Counted here are some 700,000 clones, roughly an eighth occurring once; the ten biggest clones make up less than 0.025%. The sequenced sample consisted of naive CD4+ T cells from blood. The receptor source for this set is a man aged 18 to 29 with type 1 diabetes.

The J gene is TRBJ1-1, the V gene TRBV10-3; D is undetermined. The germline V gene encodes CDR1 ENHRY and CDR2 SYGVKD. This CDR3 is built from 14 residues. Deletions cut 6 bases from V and 1 base from J, with 12 bases between. The CDR3 protein is CAIRPRDGNTEAFF. The CDR3 DNA sequence: TGTGCCATCAGACCCCGGGATGGGAACACTGAAGCTTTCTTT.

The V and J genes are TRBV15 and TRBJ2-7, with D possibly called TRBD1 or TRBD2 (5 bases each). The V end was cut by 7 bases, the J end by 2 bases, with 12 bases between. The CDR3 consists of 13 residues. The germline V gene has CDR1 LNHNV and CDR2 YYDKDF (reference sequence). CDR3: CATTSGDPYEQYF. CDR3 in DNA: TGTGCCACCACCAGTGGGGACCCCTACGAGCAGTACTTC.

The chain couples TRBV18 to TRBJ2-7; maybe TRBD2 (6 bases). With 3 bases removed from V and 9 bases from J, the gap between germline ends came to 9 bases. The CDR3 is 11 amino acids. Germline values: CDR1 KGHSH, CDR2 LQKENI. CDR3 residues: CASSPGGVQYF. The CDR3 DNA sequence: TGTGCCAGCTCACCGGGGGGAGTGCAGTACTTC.

This chain uses TRBV5-1 with TRBJ2-3; 9 bases match TRBD1. V lost 1 base and J lost 6; bases outside the gene matches: 6. The germline V gene encodes CDR1 SGHRS and CDR2 YFSETQ. This CDR3 spans 15 amino acids. The CDR3 nucleotides read TGCGCCAGCAGCTTGTTGGGGACAGGGTCTGATACGCAGTATTTT. Protein sequence: CASSLLGTGSDTQYF.

A few counts support this clone. The chain recombines TRBV11-3 with TRBJ1-6; a weak D match, TRBD1 (5 bases). The CDR3 length is 16 residues. V lost 5 bases, J lost 10 bases, and 21 bases lay in between. Germline CDR1 reads SGHNT; CDR2 reads YENEEA. The CDR3 region has the DNA TGTGCCAGCAGCCCCGGTACGGGGGGTGCAAGGTCACCCCTCCACTTT. It yields the protein CASSPGTGGARSPLHF.

The J gene is TRBJ2-1, the V gene TRBV5-1; 9 bases line up with TRBD2. Germline CDR1 is SGHRS and CDR2 is YFSETQ. V lost 5 bases, J lost 4 bases, and 7 bases stayed unmatched. The CDR3 is made up of 15 amino acids. The CDR3, as DNA: TGCGCCAGCAGACCGACTAGCGGCTCTTACAATGAGCAGTTCTTC. It encodes CASRPTSGSYNEQFF.

This clone turned up a few times. The chain links TRBV15 to TRBJ1-6; D is unclear. CDR3 size: 19 residues. Looked up from germline, CDR1 is LNHNV and CDR2 is YYDKDF (reference sequence). Trimming removed 0 bases at V and 6 bases at J, with 21 bases between. The CDR3 sequence: CATSREGGGLLVGNSPLHF. DNA of the CDR3: TGTGCCACCAGCAGAGAAGGTGGTGGGCTCCTGGTGGGTAATTCACCCCTCCACTTT. Filled out from reference TRBV15 and TRBJ1-6, the complete variable domain reads DAMVIQNPRYQVTQFGKPVTLSCSQTLNHNVMYWYQQKSSQAPKLLFHYYDKDFNNEADTPDNFQSRRPNTSFCFLDIRSPGLGDTAMYLCATSREGGGLLVGNSPLHFGNGTRLTVT.

This clone occurred a few times. The chain carries TRBV4-2 and TRBJ1-2, with no clear D. V lost 0 bases and J 5 bases, leaving 10 bases between the germline ends. The germline gives CDR1 LGHNA, CDR2 YNFKEQ. The CDR3 length is 14 residues. The DNA of the CDR3 is TGTGCCAGCAGCCAAGACCCGTTGGGGTATGGCTACACCTTC. This encodes CASSQDPLGYGYTF.

CDR3 in amino acids: CASSMTGGGEEQFF. CDR3 bases: TGTGCCAGTAGTATGACAGGCGGAGGGGAGGAGCAGTTCTTC. The chain links TRBV19 to TRBJ2-1, with D perhaps given as TRBD1 or TRBD2 (6 bases each). CDR1 is LNHDA, CDR2 SQIVND, per germline (reference sequence). V lost 3 bases and J lost 10, with 16 bases in between. The CDR3 is 14 residues long.

This clone was picked up a small number of times. This rearrangement joins TRBV11-3 to TRBJ2-2; D is possibly TRBD1 (5 bases). Germline assignment: CDR1 SGHNT and CDR2 YENEEA. V was cut by 0 bases and J by 7 bases, with 9 bases left in between. The CDR3 loop spans 14 amino acids. Written as DNA, the CDR3 is TGTGCCAGCAGCTTAGATCTCCAGGGCGGGGAGCTGTTTTTT. The encoded protein is CASSLDLQGGELFF.

This clone was seen a few times. The CDR3 nucleotides read TGTGCCAGCACCCCTGAAATCGGCACGTCCTACGAGCAGTACTTC. Residues: CASTPEIGTSYEQYF. V usage is TRBV27 and J usage is TRBJ2-7; D is ambiguous. V was trimmed by 7 bases and J by 1 base, leaving 17 bases between them. The CDR3 is made up of 15 amino acids. Germline V gives CDR1 MNHEY, CDR2 SMNVEV (reference sequence).

This clone turned up a few times. The J gene is TRBJ2-3, the V gene TRBV28; no clear D. V lost 3 bases to trimming and J lost 2 bases, with 3 bases between them. This CDR3 spans 12 amino acids. Germline CDR1 is MDHEN and CDR2 is SYDVKM. CDR3 sequence: CASSLNTDTQYF. The CDR3 nucleotides read TGTGCCAGCAGTTTGAACACAGATACGCAGTATTTT.

The rearrangement uses TRBV11-2 and TRBJ1-2; weak D call: TRBD1 (6 bases). CDR1 and CDR2 (germline): SGHAT, FQNNGV. CDR3 size: 16 residues. V was pared by 7 bases and J by 4 bases, with 22 bases between. The CDR3: CASTRGAGEVIYGYTF. The CDR3 nucleotides are TGTGCCAGCACCCGGGGAGCAGGGGAGGTCATCTATGGCTACACCTTC.

V gene TRBV7-9 combines with J gene TRBJ1-2; no clear D gene. The germline CDR1 and CDR2 sequences are SEHNR and FQNEAQ (reference sequence). There are 13 residues in the CDR3. V was cut by 6 bases and J by 6 bases, with 14 bases left in between. The CDR3 nucleotides read TGTGCCAGCAGTCCCACCGGAACTGATGGCTACACCTTC. Amino acid sequence: CASSPTGTDGYTF.

Only a few counts were recorded for this clone. The sample carries other DNA sequences with the same CDR3. The chain has TRBV5-4 and TRBJ2-3; no definite D call. V lost 4 bases and J 1 base, leaving 4 bases between the germline ends. The CDR3 sequence is 12 residues long. The V gene's germline CDR1 is SGHNT and CDR2 YYREEE (reference sequence). CDR3 sequence reads: CASSRGTDTQYF. For the CDR3, the DNA is TGTGCCAGCAGCCGGGGCACAGATACGCAGTATTTT.

This clone turned up a few times. V and J are TRBV30 and TRBJ1-5, with 9 positions matching TRBD1. The CDR3 has 13 amino acids. Germline CDR1 and CDR2: GTSNPN and SVGIG (reference sequence). Trimming at V came to 5 bases and at J to 7 bases, leaving 6 bases not matched to a gene. CDR3 protein: CAWEGQGGQPQHF. CDR3 DNA: TGTGCCTGGGAGGGACAGGGTGGACAGCCCCAGCATTTT.

The V gene is TRBV10-2, the J gene TRBJ2-7, with TRBD1 matching 10 bases. The CDR3 has 14 amino acids. Germline CDR1 reads WSHSY; CDR2 reads SAAADI. V lost 4 bases and J lost 6; bases outside the gene matches: 6. The CDR3 region is CASSGGTGVGEQYF. The CDR3 coding sequence is TGCGCCAGCAGTGGAGGGACAGGGGTGGGCGAGCAGTACTTC.

This clone showed up just a few times. CDR3: CASSSSGTNYGYTF. The CDR3 DNA follows: TGTGCCAGCAGTTCCTCCGGGACTAACTATGGCTACACCTTC. The chain carries TRBV27 and TRBJ1-2; D gene ambiguous. Germline V gene data show CDR1 as MNHEY and CDR2 as SMNVEV (reference sequence). Trimming removed 4 bases at V and 0 bases at J, with 9 bases between. The CDR3 has 14 residues.

The sample holds a few counts of this clone. The CDR3 protein is CASSLDQGQLYF. The DNA of the CDR3 is TGTGCCAGCAGCTTAGATCAAGGACAGCTGTACTTC. The chain recombines TRBV7-9 with TRBJ2-5; a possible D gene is TRBD1 (6 bases). Trimming shortened V by 1 base and J by 13 bases, and 13 bases separated the two germline ends. Germline-derived CDR1 and CDR2 are SEHNR and FQNEAQ (reference sequence). There are 12 residues in the CDR3. The variable domain in full, with the rest retrieved from reference TRBV7-9 and TRBJ2-5, is DTGVSQNPRHKITKRGQNVTFRCDPISEHNRLYWYRQTLGQGPEFLTYFQNEAQLEKSRLLSDRFSAERPKGSFSTLEIQRTEQGDSAMYLCASSLDQGQLYFGPGTRLLVL.

CDR3 nucleotide sequence: TGTGCCAGTAGTAGGGCGGACCAAAACGAGCAGTACTTC. Translated, it gives CASSRADQNEQYF. This chain uses TRBV19 with TRBJ2-7, with unresolved D. CDR3 length equals 13 residues. Germline-derived CDR1 and CDR2 are LNHDA and SQIVND (reference sequence). The V end lost 4 bases, the J end lost 5 bases, and 12 bases lay between the germline ends.

The rearrangement uses TRBV11-1 and TRBJ2-3; perhaps TRBD2 as D (7 bases). The CDR3 runs to 15 residues. V lost 7 bases to trimming and J lost 3 bases, with 17 bases between them. Germline lookup yields CDR1 SGHAT and CDR2 FQDESV (reference sequence). CDR3 amino acids: CASNPGGGATDTQYF. The CDR3, as DNA: TGTGCCAGCAACCCAGGAGGGGGGGCGACAGATACGCAGTATTTT.

This clone was recorded a few times. The genes are TRBV7-2 and TRBJ2-7; 7 bases are a match to TRBD1. Germline V gene lookup returns CDR1 SGHTA and CDR2 FQGNSA. The CDR3 length is 15 residues. V was clipped by 4 bases and J by 7 bases; unmatched bases: 13. In DNA, the CDR3 is TGTGCCAGCAGCTCAATCGACAGGGTTCCATGGGAGCAGTACTTC. It translates to CASSSIDRVPWEQYF.

This clone occurred a few times. V gene TRBV10-3 combines with J gene TRBJ1-5; D gene ambiguous. The CDR3 is made up of 16 amino acids. Germline CDR1 is ENHRY and CDR2 is SYGVKD. The V gene lost 1 base and the J gene lost 0 bases, with 10 bases spanning the gap. CDR3 in amino acids: CAISEFGSHSNQPQHF. DNA of the CDR3: TGTGCCATCAGTGAGTTTGGGAGCCATAGCAATCAGCCCCAGCATTTT.

This clone was observed a handful of times. The chain has TRBV7-2 and TRBJ2-5, with 7 positions matching TRBD1. Germline V gene lookup returns CDR1 SGHTA and CDR2 FQGNSA. Trimming removed 7 bases from V and 2 bases from J; junction bases left unmatched: 7. The CDR3 is made up of 14 amino acids. Here the CDR3 reads CASNPDRVQETQYF. The CDR3 region has the DNA TGTGCCAGCAACCCTGACAGGGTGCAAGAGACCCAGTACTTC.

The chain is built from TRBV18 and TRBJ1-2; possibly TRBD1 for D (5 bases). Germline V gene data show CDR1 as KGHSH and CDR2 as LQKENI. The CDR3 has 14 residues. The V end lost 0 bases, the J end lost 7 bases, and 12 bases lay between the germline ends. The CDR3 region has the DNA TGTGCCAGCTCACCACCGGGACGGGTGCGTGGCTACACCTTC. It specifies CASSPPGRVRGYTF.

The chain's CDR3 is CASSFGQLQETQYF. The CDR3 bases are TGCGCCAGCAGCTTCGGACAGCTCCAAGAGACCCAGTACTTC. This sequence joins TRBV5-1 and TRBJ2-5; D is possibly TRBD1 (6 bases). The V end lost 2 bases, the J end lost 1 base, and 9 bases lay between the germline ends. The germline gives CDR1 SGHRS, CDR2 YFSETQ. The CDR3 extends over 14 amino acids. The variable domain in full, completed from reference TRBV5-1 and TRBJ2-5, reads KAGVTQTPRYLIKTRGQQVTLSCSPISGHRSVSWYQQTPGQGLQFLFEYFSETQRNKGNFPGRFSGRQFSNSRSEMNVSTLELGDSALYLCASSFGQLQETQYFGPGTRLLVL.

The chain couples TRBV7-2 to TRBJ2-3, with 12 bases fitting TRBD2. The CDR3 extends over 17 amino acids. Looked up from germline, CDR1 is SGHTA and CDR2 is FQGNSA. V trimming: 1 base; J trimming: 2 bases; junction bases outside the gene matches: 4. CDR3 loop: CASSLGPSGGATDTQYF. CDR3 DNA: TGTGCCAGCAGCTTAGGGCCTAGCGGGGGGGCCACAGATACGCAGTATTTT.

This chain joins TRBV30 and TRBJ1-5; TRBD1 matches at 12 bases. The CDR3 sequence is 14 residues long. V shed 4 bases, J shed 6 bases, and the junction held 4 bases outside the gene matches. Germline CDR1 reads GTSNPN; CDR2 reads SVGIG (reference sequence). DNA of the CDR3: TGTGCCTGGACGGGACAGGGGGCGGGTCAGCCCCAGCATTTT. Amino acids: CAWTGQGAGQPQHF.

The CDR3 sequence is CASSLMRDETQYF. The CDR3 bases are TGCGCCAGCAGCTTAATGCGGGACGAGACCCAGTACTTC. The genes are TRBV5-1 and TRBJ2-5, with D possibly TRBD2 on 6 matching bases. The germline V gene has CDR1 SGHRS and CDR2 YFSETQ. Trimming removed 2 bases from V and 5 bases from J, with 10 bases in between. This CDR3 contains 13 residues.

The V gene is TRBV30, the J gene TRBJ1-2; D is unresolved. This CDR3 spans 12 amino acids. Deletions cut 4 bases from V and 4 bases from J, with 10 bases between. In germline, CDR1 is GTSNPN, CDR2 SVGIG (reference sequence). In DNA, the CDR3 is TGTGCCTGGACCAGACCCTCCTATGGCTACACCTTC. This translates into CAWTRPSYGYTF.

This chain connects TRBV4-2 to TRBJ1-1; D is unclear. The germline V gene has CDR1 LGHNA and CDR2 YNFKEQ. There are 16 residues in the CDR3. Trimming removed 0 bases at V and 5 bases at J, with 16 bases between. The CDR3 loop reads CASSQDRGFVRTEAFF. The CDR3 DNA reads TGTGCCAGCAGCCAAGATCGGGGATTTGTGAGGACTGAAGCTTTCTTT.

This clone was counted only a few times. The J gene is TRBJ1-4, the V gene TRBV30, with 8 bases identical to TRBD1. Unmatched junction bases numbered 8, after V lost 2 bases and J lost 6 bases. This CDR3 contains 15 residues. Germline assignment: CDR1 GTSNPN and CDR2 SVGIG (reference sequence). As DNA, the CDR3 is TGTGCCTGGAGTCCCAGGGGGCGTGATCATGAAAAACTGTTTTTT. Residues: CAWSPRGRDHEKLFF.